This TCR beta chain was obtained from a study of shared clonotypes between healthy human individuals. Overall study context: CD8 memory received one plate per donor, CD8 naive two, CD4 memory three and CD4 naive three. Study results and caveats: Sequencing of the sorted subsets was shown by rarefaction to be incomplete despite large depth. The genetic and exposure-history diversity represented was limited by few donors.

This CDR3 spans 13 amino acids. Germline CDR1 reads MNHEY; CDR2 reads SVGAGI. With V trimmed by 3 bases and J by 4 bases, 1 base remained unmatched. When replicate PCRs were run on sorted subsets, they used around 200 ng DNA, roughly 30,000 T cell genomes. Some clones are missing from TCRdb's copy, which holds only in-frame ones; the method was immunoSEQ multiplex PCR. Among about 230,000 clones listed, about 69% were seen once. A note on this clone: No antigen is known for it.

The rearrangement uses TRBV6-5 and TRBJ1-1, with 8 bases lining up with TRBD1. This clonotype originated in a man aged 25-45 years in good health. Sequenced: memory CD4+ T cells sorted from blood. Subset here: CD45RA-negative fraction. The CDR3 nucleotides are TGTGCCAGCAGTTATACAGGGGGCACTGAAGCTTTCTTT. Protein sequence: CASSYTGGTEAFF.